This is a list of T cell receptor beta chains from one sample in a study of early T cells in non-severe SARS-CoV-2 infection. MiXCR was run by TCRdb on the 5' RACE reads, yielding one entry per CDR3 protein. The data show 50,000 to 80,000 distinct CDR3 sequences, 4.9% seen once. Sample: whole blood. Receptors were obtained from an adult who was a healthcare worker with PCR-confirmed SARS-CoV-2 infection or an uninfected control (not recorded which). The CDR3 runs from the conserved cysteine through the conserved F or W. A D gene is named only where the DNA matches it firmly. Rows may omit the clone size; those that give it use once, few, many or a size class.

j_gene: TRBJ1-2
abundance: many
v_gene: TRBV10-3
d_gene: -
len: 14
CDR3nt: TGTGCCATCAGTGACTCCGGCAGGAACTATGGCTACACCTTC
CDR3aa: CAISDSGRNYGYTF

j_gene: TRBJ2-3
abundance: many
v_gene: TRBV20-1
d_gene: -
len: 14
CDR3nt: TGCAGTGCGCCAGACACACTAGTCACAGATACGCAGTATTTT
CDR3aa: CSAPDTLVTDTQYF

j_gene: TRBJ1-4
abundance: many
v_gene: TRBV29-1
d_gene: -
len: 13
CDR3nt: TGCAGCGTTGACCGGGGGCAGGGTGAAAAACTGTTTTTT
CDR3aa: CSVDRGQGEKLFF

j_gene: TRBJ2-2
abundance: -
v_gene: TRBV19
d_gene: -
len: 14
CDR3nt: TGTGCCAGTTTCCGGTCCCACAACACCGGGGAGCTGTTTTTT
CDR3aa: CASFRSHNTGELFF

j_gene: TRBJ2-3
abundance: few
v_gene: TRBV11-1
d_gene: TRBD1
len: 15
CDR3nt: TGTGCCAGCAGCGGGGACAGGGGTGTTACAGATACGCAGTATTTT
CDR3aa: CASSGDRGVTDTQYF

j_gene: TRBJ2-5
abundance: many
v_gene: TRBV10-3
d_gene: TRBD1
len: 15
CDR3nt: TGTGCCATCAGTGCCTCGACAGGGGATCAAGAGACCCAGTACTTC
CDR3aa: CAISASTGDQETQYF

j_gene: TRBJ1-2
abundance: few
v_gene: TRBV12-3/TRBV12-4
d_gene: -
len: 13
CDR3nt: TGTGCCAGCAGTTATAGAGGGGACTATGGCTACACCTTC
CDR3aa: CASSYRGDYGYTF

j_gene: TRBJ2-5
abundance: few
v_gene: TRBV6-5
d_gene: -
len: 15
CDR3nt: TGTGCCAGCAGTCGGGGGAGTAACAACCAAGAGACCCAGTACTTC
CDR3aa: CASSRGSNNQETQYF

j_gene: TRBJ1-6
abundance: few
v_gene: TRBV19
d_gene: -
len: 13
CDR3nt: TGTGCCAGCTCGGGACGGAATAATTCACCCCTCCACTTT
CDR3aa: CASSGRNNSPLHF

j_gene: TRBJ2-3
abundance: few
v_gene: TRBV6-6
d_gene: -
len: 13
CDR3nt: TGTGCCAGCAGTTACGAACTGGCAGATACGCAGTATTTT
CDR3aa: CASSYELADTQYF

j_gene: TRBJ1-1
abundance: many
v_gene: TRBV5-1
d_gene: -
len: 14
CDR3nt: TGCGCCAGCAGCTTGGACGGGCGTAGCACTGAAGCTTTCTTT
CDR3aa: CASSLDGRSTEAFF

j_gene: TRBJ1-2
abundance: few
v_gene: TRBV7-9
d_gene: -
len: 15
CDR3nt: TGTGCCAGCAGTTCATTCAGGGGATTTAACTATGGCTACACCTTC
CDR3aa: CASSSFRGFNYGYTF

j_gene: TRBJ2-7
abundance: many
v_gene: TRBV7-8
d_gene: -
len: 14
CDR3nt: TGTGCCAGCAGCTTAGTATGGGGAAGTGAGGAGCAGTACTTC
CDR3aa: CASSLVWGSEEQYF

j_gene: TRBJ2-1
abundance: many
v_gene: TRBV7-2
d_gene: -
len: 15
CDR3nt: TGTGCCAGCAGCTTATCAGCCGCGCCCCTGGATGAGCAGTTCTTC
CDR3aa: CASSLSAAPLDEQFF

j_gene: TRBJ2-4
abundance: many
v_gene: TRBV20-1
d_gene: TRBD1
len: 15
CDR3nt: TGCAGTGCTACCCCGACAGGGCTAGCCAAAAACATTCAGTACTTC
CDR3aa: CSATPTGLAKNIQYF

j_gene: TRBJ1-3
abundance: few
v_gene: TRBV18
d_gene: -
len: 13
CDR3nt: TGTGCCAGCTCACCAGGGAACGGAAACACCATATATTTT
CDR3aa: CASSPGNGNTIYF

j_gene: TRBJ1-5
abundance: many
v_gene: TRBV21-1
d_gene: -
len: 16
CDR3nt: TGTGCCAGCAGCAAATACTATCGGGGGGCGGATCAGCCCCAGCATTTT
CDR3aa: CASSKYYRGADQPQHF

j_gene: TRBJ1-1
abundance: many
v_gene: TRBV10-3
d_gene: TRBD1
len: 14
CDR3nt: TGTGCCATCAGCCGACAGGGGGAGAGCACTGAAGCTTTCTTT
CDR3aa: CAISRQGESTEAFF

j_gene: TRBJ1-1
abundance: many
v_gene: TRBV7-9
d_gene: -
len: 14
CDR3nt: TGTGCCAGCAGCTTAGCCGCGGTGAACACTGAAGCTTTCTTT
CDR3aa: CASSLAAVNTEAFF

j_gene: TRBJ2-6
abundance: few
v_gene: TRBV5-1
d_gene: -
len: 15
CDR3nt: TGCGCCAGCGGAACTCAAAACTCTGGGGCCAACGTCCTGACTTTC
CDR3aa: CASGTQNSGANVLTF

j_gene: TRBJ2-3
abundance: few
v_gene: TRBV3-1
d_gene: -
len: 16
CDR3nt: TGTGCCAGCAGCCAAGACTCAGCGTACGTGTTGGATACGCAGTATTTT
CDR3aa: CASSQDSAYVLDTQYF

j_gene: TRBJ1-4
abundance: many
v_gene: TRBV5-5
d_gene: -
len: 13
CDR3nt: TGTGCCAGCAGCCGTAACATCCAGGAATGGCTGTTTTTT
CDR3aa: CASSRNIQEWLFF

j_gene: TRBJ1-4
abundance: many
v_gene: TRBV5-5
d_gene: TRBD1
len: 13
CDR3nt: TGTGCCAGCAGCGTGACAGGGTTTGAAAAACTGTTTTTT
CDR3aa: CASSVTGFEKLFF

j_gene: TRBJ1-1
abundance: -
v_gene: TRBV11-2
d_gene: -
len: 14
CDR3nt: TGTGCCAGCAGCCCCCAGGGTACCAACACTGAAGCTTTCTTT
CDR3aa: CASSPQGTNTEAFF

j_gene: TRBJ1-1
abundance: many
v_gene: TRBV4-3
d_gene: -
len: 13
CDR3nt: TGCGCCAGCAGCCAAGGGAAGAACACTGAAGCTTTCTTT
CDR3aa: CASSQGKNTEAFF

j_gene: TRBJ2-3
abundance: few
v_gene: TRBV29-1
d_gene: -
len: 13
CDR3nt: TGCAGCGTTGAGGGGCGAAGCACAGATACGCAGTATTTT
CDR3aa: CSVEGRSTDTQYF

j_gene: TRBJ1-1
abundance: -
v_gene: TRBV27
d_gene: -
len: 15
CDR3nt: TGTGCCAGCAGAAACAGGGCCGCCATGAACACTGAAGCTTTCTTT
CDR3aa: CASRNRAAMNTEAFF

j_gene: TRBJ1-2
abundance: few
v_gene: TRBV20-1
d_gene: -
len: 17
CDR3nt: TGCAGTGCTAGAGATCTTGTCAGGGGAAGGAATAGCTATGGCTACACCTTC
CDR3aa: CSARDLVRGRNSYGYTF

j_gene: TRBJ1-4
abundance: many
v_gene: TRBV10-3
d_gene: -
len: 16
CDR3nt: TGTGCCATCAGTTCGGTCTCTATTGGGGCTAATGAAAAACTGTTTTTT
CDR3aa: CAISSVSIGANEKLFF

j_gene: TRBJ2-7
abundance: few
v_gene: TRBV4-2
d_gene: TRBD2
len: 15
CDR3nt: TGTGCCAGCAGCCAATCTGTAGTAGCGGGCAGCGAGCAGTACTTC
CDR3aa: CASSQSVVAGSEQYF

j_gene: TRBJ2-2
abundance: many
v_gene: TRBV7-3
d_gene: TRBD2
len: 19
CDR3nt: TGTGCCAGCAGCCCCAAGACTAGCGGGGGGGCTCGGTTCTCCGGGGAGCTGTTTTTT
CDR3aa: CASSPKTSGGARFSGELFF

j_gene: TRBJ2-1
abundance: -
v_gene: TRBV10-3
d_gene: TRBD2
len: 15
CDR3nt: TGTGCCATCGGAGAAGAGCGGGAGAGTTACAATGAGCAGTTCTTC
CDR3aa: CAIGEERESYNEQFF

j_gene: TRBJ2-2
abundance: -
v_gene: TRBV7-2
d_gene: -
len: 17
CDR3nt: TGTGCCAGCAGCTTATTGGGACGGGGCGAAGACACCGGGGAGCTGTTTTTT
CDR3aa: CASSLLGRGEDTGELFF

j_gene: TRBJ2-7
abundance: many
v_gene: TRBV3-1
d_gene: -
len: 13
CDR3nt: TGTGCCAGCAGCCAAGGGCCGACCTACGAGCAGTACTTC
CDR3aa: CASSQGPTYEQYF

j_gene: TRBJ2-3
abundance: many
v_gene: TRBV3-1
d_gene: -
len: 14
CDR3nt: TGTGCCAGCAGACAGGGTGGAGGCACAGATACGCAGTATTTT
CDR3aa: CASRQGGGTDTQYF

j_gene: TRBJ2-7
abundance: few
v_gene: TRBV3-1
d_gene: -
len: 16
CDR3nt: TGTGCCAGCAGCCCGACTGGGCAGACGACCTCCTACGAGCAGTACTTC
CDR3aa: CASSPTGQTTSYEQYF

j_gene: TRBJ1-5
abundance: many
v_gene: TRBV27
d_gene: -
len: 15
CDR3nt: TGTGCCAGCAGTCCCCTAGACAGGCACAATCAGCCCCAGCATTTT
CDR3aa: CASSPLDRHNQPQHF